This entry is about one TCR beta chain. Its target is unknown. This PCR relied on a set of 60 Vbeta primers and 13 Jbeta primers. Libraries were prepared by immunoSEQ multiplex PCR; TCRdb keeps only in-frame clonotypes and omits some of them. The sample gives about 190,000 clones, approximately 80% of which show up once; 3.4% is in the top ten. V lost 6 bases to trimming and J lost 1 base; unmatched junction nucleotides: 5. The CDR3 runs 15 residues. Germline V gene sequence: CDR1 SNHLY, CDR2 FYNNEI. The entry originates in a study of cytomegalovirus exposure and HLA in healthy donors. Study as a whole: Early on, a data release was issued that held approximately 78 million unique TCRs from HLA-typed donors. Of 398 genotyped donors, around 76% clustered with self-reported Caucasian donors. Findings and limits, study-wide: When a later analysis was performed, an Asian-associated ancestry cluster reportedly had fewer N-insertions than the approximately 600-donor mean. Among TCR beta chains of equal frequency, HLA-associated ones were more clonally expanded in a later analysis.

The chain links TRBV2 to TRBJ2-2; 7 bases agree with TRBD2. The sample was PBMCs. The sequence came from a man between 35 and 55 years old in good health and CMV-seropositive. CDR3 nucleotide sequence: TGTGCCAGCAGCGCCCGGGGGGAGAACACCGGGGAGCTGTTTTTT. This codes for CASSARGENTGELFF.